This T cell receptor (beta chain) was recorded in a study of OX40 agonist ivuxolimab in advanced cancers. Background on the study: Each dose-escalation patient presented with hepatocellular carcinoma, melanoma, renal cell or head and neck cancer.

General study findings and limits: With doses of 0.1 to 3.0 mg/kg, CD4+ and CD8+ blood T cells had undergone clonal expansion by week 6. Certain nonresponding patients likewise had low normalized T-cell clonal expansion. Average numbers of expanded clones were greater in CD8+ T cells than in CD4+.

Profiling relied on immunoSEQ multiplex PCR, and the TCRdb table lists in-frame clones only, not all of them. The table shows 35,000 to 45,000 clones, with nearly 90% occurring only once. V lost 7 bases and J lost 1; bases outside the gene matches: 14. Germline assignment: CDR1 SQVTM and CDR2 ANQGSEA. This CDR3 is built from 18 residues. This clone has only a few counts. Its antigen is not identified. The sequence was collected from an adult with an advanced solid tumor such as melanoma, head and neck, liver or kidney cancer. The source material was CD4+ or CD8+ T cells sorted from blood, sampled in a trial of the OX40 agonist ivuxolimab. The J gene is TRBJ2-6, the V gene TRBV29-1; 9 positions agree with TRBD1. This CDR3 reads CSGSGTGRLLSGANVLTF. The CDR3 region has the DNA TGCAGCGGCTCCGGGACAGGGCGTCTGCTATCTGGGGCCAACGTCCTGACTTTC. Combining the CDR3 with reference TRBV29-1 and TRBJ2-6 gives the whole variable domain SAVISQKPSRDICQRGTSLTIQCQVDSQVTMMFWYRQQPGQSLTLIATANQGSEATYESGFVIDKFPISRPNLTFSTLTVSNMSPEDSSIYLCSGSGTGRLLSGANVLTFGAGSRLTVL.